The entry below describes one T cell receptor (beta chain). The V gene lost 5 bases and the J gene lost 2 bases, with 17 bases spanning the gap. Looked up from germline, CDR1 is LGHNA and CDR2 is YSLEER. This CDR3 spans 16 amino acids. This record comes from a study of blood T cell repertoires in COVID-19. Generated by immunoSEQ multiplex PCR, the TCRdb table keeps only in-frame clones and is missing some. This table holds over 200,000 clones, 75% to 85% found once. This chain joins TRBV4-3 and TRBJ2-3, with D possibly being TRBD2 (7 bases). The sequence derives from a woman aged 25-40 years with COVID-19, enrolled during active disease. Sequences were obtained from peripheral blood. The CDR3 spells CASSSMVRGATDTQYF. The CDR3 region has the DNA TGCGCCAGCAGCTCAATGGTTCGGGGGGCCACAGATACGCAGTATTTT.